The text below deals with one TCR beta chain. There are many counts of this clonotype. The antigen it recognizes is unknown. The sample holds no much larger clone one base away, and base qualities are not on file. The sample was run on an Illumina NovaSeq 6000. TCRalpha and TCRbeta cDNA libraries were built by 5'RACE with constant-segment primers, adding sample barcodes and unique molecular identifiers. RNA was extracted from every sample with Trizol reagent. The libraries were amplified in two PCR steps, and the second step added a second sample barcode and Illumina TruSeq adapters. Libraries were sequenced on an Illumina NovaSeq with 2 x 150 bp paired-end reads. The paper's processing steps were these. Reads were demultiplexed and collapsed into UMI-guided consensus sequences with migec v1.2.7. Using mixcr v2.1.11, UMI consensuses were aligned to TRA and TRB V and J templates and then assembled into clonotypes. Clonotypes were classified as expanded or contracted when called significant by both edgeR and NoisET, with noise models trained on biological replicates. For edgeR calls, the cutoffs were a false discovery rate-adjusted p below 0.01 and a log2 fold-change threshold of 1. As an exploratory analysis of dynamics, max-normalized trajectories of the 1000 most abundant clonotypes were examined by PCA with hierarchical clustering. Separately sequenced CD4+ and CD8+ repertoires were used to assign a CD4 or CD8 phenotype to each responding clone. TCRdb applied fastp at Q25 and MiXCR to the public reads, then kept only in-frame beta chains. Every entry covers one CDR3 protein and lists the most common genes and DNA from its rows. What appears here as the V and J calls and clone size reflects TCRdb's work, not the paper's. Present in this sample are about 45,000 distinct CDR3 sequences, approximately 6.8% of which were seen just once. The leading ten clones occupy 1.4% to 1.5% of the sample.

PBMCs were isolated by Ficoll-Paque density gradient centrifugation. From its cysteine to its phenylalanine, the CDR3 spans 17 amino acids. The entry retains the CDR3 DNA only, 51 bases that are in frame from base 1. Unmatched junction bases come to 8, with V trimmed by 0 bases and J by 3 bases. CDR1 and CDR2 are read off the germline V gene as SGDLS and YYNGEE. This sample stems from a study of T-cell memory formation after mild COVID-19 (dated by TCRdb to about 2021). Context from the whole study: TCR sequence clusters from the two donors were found to be largely donor specific. In two donors, T-cell clones that expanded and contracted after mild COVID-19 were followed by sequencing TCRalpha and TCRbeta repertoires longitudinally. Two young, previously healthy adult volunteers made up the cohort, one male and one female.

Beyond this particular receptor, the publication reports: Some responding clones were found in pre-infection memory, which suggests that pre-existing cross-reactive memory T cells took part in the SARS-CoV-2 response. The study covered only a couple of mild cases, and larger cohorts including severe cases with pre-infection samples were considered necessary. SARS-CoV-2 specificity of the second-wave clones peaking on day 37 was not confirmed. From day 15 to 85, contracting clones showed balanced CD4/CD8 phenotypes, whereas a second wave of clones that expanded from day 15 to 37 leaned towards CD4+. Contracting CD4+ clones were found mainly in CM and EM memory subsets, while CD8+ clones were enriched in EMRA.

The rearranged segments are TRBV9 and TRBJ2-5, with 10 middle bases fitting TRBD2. The sequence was obtained from a man between 18 and 35 years old who had mild COVID-19 (a few samples of this study predate the infection). The sample titles of this study are shuffled in the database, so cell type and time point are left out; the donor was told from shared clones. Input material: PBMCs or a T cell subset sorted from them (not recorded which). The nucleotides are TGTGCCAGCAGCGTAGGGGTTAGCGGGGGGCCGGAAGAGACCCAGTACTTC. It translates as CASSVGVSGGPEETQYF.